One and the same sample provided the 8 T cell receptor beta chains below, sequenced in a study of blood T cell repertoires in COVID-19. Clones were sequenced by immunoSEQ multiplex PCR, and TCRdb holds only the in-frame ones, with some missing. The table records roughly 350,000 clones, around 87% of them present only once. Sequencing input: peripheral blood. The receptor set was obtained from a woman in her 30s with COVID-19, enrolled during active disease.

This clone was seen just once. This chain joins TRBV3-1 (or the pseudogene TRBV3-2) and TRBJ2-3; TRBD2 agrees at 13 bases. CDR1 is LGHDT, CDR2 YNNKEL, per germline (reference sequence). The CDR3 covers 16 residues. V trimming: 5 bases; J trimming: 2 bases; junction bases outside the gene matches: 4. CDR3 sequence reads: CASSALAGGFTDTQYF. The CDR3 nucleotides are TGTGCCAGCAGCGCACTAGCGGGAGGGTTCACAGATACGCAGTATTTT.

The chain has TRBV2 and TRBJ2-1; the match to TRBD2 covers 13 bases. V lost 5 bases and J lost 7; bases outside the gene matches: 5. This CDR3 region has 15 residues. Germline assignment: CDR1 SNHLY and CDR2 FYNNEI. The CDR3 sequence is CASSKLAGGLNEQFF. The CDR3, as DNA: TGTGCCAGCAGTAAACTAGCGGGAGGGTTAAATGAGCAGTTCTTC. The whole variable domain, filled in from reference TRBV2 and TRBJ2-1, reads EPEVTQTPSHQVTQMGQEVILRCVPISNHLYFYWYRQILGQKVEFLVSFYNNEISEKSEIFDDQFSVERPDGSNFTLKIRSTKLEDSAMYFCASSKLAGGLNEQFFGPGTRLTVL.

This clone has only one observation. The V call is TRBV2, the J call TRBJ2-7; 7 bases are a match to TRBD1. V gave up 4 bases and J gave up 3 bases; unmatched junction bases: 12. Germline assignment: CDR1 SNHLY and CDR2 FYNNEI. The CDR3 has 16 residues. DNA for the CDR3: TGTGCCAGCAGTGTTAACCCTACCCGGGACAGCTACGAGCAGTACTTC. Translated, it gives CASSVNPTRDSYEQYF.

The rearrangement uses TRBV18 and TRBJ1-4; the D gene is possibly TRBD1 (6 bases). V lost 3 bases to trimming and J lost 8 bases, with 13 bases between them. The CDR3 runs 14 residues. Germline V gene data show CDR1 as KGHSH and CDR2 as LQKENI. In DNA, the CDR3 is TGTGCCAGCTCACCCAGTCAGGGGCACGAAAAACTGTTTTTT. Its translation is CASSPSQGHEKLFF. The variable domain in full, with the rest retrieved from reference TRBV18 and TRBJ1-4, is NAGVMQNPRHLVRRRGQEARLRCSPMKGHSHVYWYRQLPEEGLKFMVYLQKENIIDESGMPKERFSAEFPKEGPSILRIQQVVRGDSAAYFCASSPSQGHEKLFFGSGTQLSVL.

The chain couples TRBV15 to TRBJ2-7; no clear D. Trimming stripped 4 bases from V and 2 bases from J, with 9 bases between. The germline gives CDR1 LNHNV, CDR2 YYDKDF (reference sequence). The CDR3 runs 13 residues. Here the CDR3 DNA reads TGTGCCACCAGCACGAGTTTGGCCTACGAGCAGTACTTC. Its protein is CATSTSLAYEQYF.

This clone was observed a single time. CDR3 nucleotides: TGTGCCAGCAGTTCTCAAGGTGGCGGGAGCTACGAGCAGTACTTC. Protein: CASSSQGGGSYEQYF. The chain uses TRBV6-5 and TRBJ2-7; 7 bases map to TRBD2. CDR3 length: 15 amino acids. The V and J ends lost 4 bases and 3 bases, in that order; junction bases with no gene match: 9. Germline V gene sequence: CDR1 MNHEY, CDR2 SVGAGI.

The rearrangement uses TRBV19 and TRBJ1-6, with TRBD1 matching 9 bases. The CDR3 spans 15 residues. V shed 7 bases and J 8 bases; nucleotides not matched to a gene: 9. CDR1 and CDR2 (germline): LNHDA, SQIVND (reference sequence). The CDR3 is CASTDPGQGYSPLHF. In nucleotides, the CDR3 is TGTGCCAGTACTGATCCGGGACAGGGATATTCACCCCTCCACTTT.

The chain has TRBV3-1 (or the pseudogene TRBV3-2) and TRBJ2-2; D is undetermined. The CDR3 sequence is 14 residues long. Germline-derived CDR1 and CDR2 are LGHDT and YNNKEL (reference sequence). V lost 2 bases, J lost 1 base, and 5 bases lay in between. CDR3 loop: CASSQLLNTGELFF. Written as DNA, the CDR3 is TGTGCCAGCAGCCAACTATTGAACACCGGGGAGCTGTTTTTT.